What follows describes a single TCR beta chain. This clonotype was observed at least ten times. The antigen it recognizes is unknown. The record has no base qualities; no much larger clone is one base away. The germline V gene (reference sequence) supplies CDR1 DFQATT and CDR2 SNEGSKA. V is cut by 6 bases and J by 4 bases, and the space between the germline ends is 10 bases. Including cysteine and phenylalanine, the CDR3 has 11 amino acids. The CDR3 DNA has 33 bases and is translated from base 1. PBMCs were isolated by Ficoll-Paque density gradient centrifugation. This entry comes from a study of T-cell memory formation after mild COVID-19 (dated by TCRdb to about 2021). The study in broad terms: Most TCR sequence clusters were specific to one of the two donors. Two young, previously healthy adult volunteers, one female and one male, were included in the cohort. In a couple of donors, T-cell clones that expanded and contracted after mild COVID-19 were tracked by sequencing TCRalpha and TCRbeta repertoires over time. Results and caveats for the whole study, not just this receptor: Clones that contracted from day 15 to 85 showed balanced CD4/CD8 phenotypes, whereas a second wave of clones that expanded from day 15 to 37 leaned towards CD4+. Whether the second-wave clones peaking on day 37 were SARS-CoV-2 specific was not confirmed. Contracting CD4+ clones were found mainly in CM and EM memory subsets, while CD8+ clones were enriched in EMRA. Only two mild cases were covered by the study, and larger cohorts that include severe cases with pre-infection samples were considered necessary. Some responding clones were detected in pre-infection memory, suggesting pre-existing cross-reactive memory T cells joined the SARS-CoV-2 response.

The instrument was an Illumina NovaSeq 6000. TCRalpha and TCRbeta cDNA libraries were constructed by 5'RACE with constant-segment primers, with sample barcodes and unique molecular identifiers being introduced. Trizol reagent was used to extract RNA from every sample. The libraries were amplified in two PCR steps, and the second step added a second sample barcode and Illumina TruSeq adapters. The libraries were sequenced on an Illumina NovaSeq using 2 x 150 bp paired-end reads. The study's own analysis went as follows. Reads were demultiplexed and collapsed into UMI-guided consensus sequences with migec v1.2.7. Using mixcr v2.1.11, UMI consensuses were aligned to TRA and TRB V and J templates and then assembled into clonotypes. Clonotypes were classified as expanded or contracted when called significant by both edgeR and NoisET, with noise models trained on biological replicates. For edgeR calls, the cutoffs were a false discovery rate-adjusted p below 0.01 and a log2 fold-change threshold of 1. As an exploratory analysis of dynamics, max-normalized trajectories of the 1000 most abundant clonotypes were examined by PCA with hierarchical clustering. Each responding clone was given a CD4 or CD8 phenotype based on the CD4+ and CD8+ repertoires, which had been sequenced separately. TCRdb reprocessed the public reads (quality trimming at Q25 with fastp, clone calling with MiXCR) and kept in-frame beta chains. Every CDR3 protein is listed once, alongside the most common genes and DNA of its rows. TCRdb's processing, not the authors' own work, is the source of the V and J calls. The sample yields nearly 350,000 distinct CDR3 sequences; approximately 13% were counted once. The ten largest clones take up 20% to 25% of the sample.

This clonotype was obtained from a man aged 18 to 30 who had mild COVID-19 (a few samples of this study predate the infection). The sample titles of this study are shuffled in the database, so cell type and time point are left out; the donor was told from shared clones. This chain joins TRBV20-1 to TRBJ2-7; the D gene cannot be resolved reliably. Sequenced material: PBMCs or a T cell subset sorted from them (not recorded which). CDR3 protein: CSALQPYEQYF. In nucleotide form, the sequence is TGCAGTGCCCTACAGCCTTACGAGCAGTACTTC.